The rows below give T cell receptor beta chains drawn from one sample of a study of cytomegalovirus exposure and HLA in healthy donors. Using immunoSEQ multiplex PCR, the repertoire was profiled, and TCRdb retains in-frame clones only, with some absent. The table shows around 200,000 clones, with 79% occurring only once. Material: PBMCs. All receptors come from a woman aged 50 to 60 in good health and CMV-seronegative. The CDR3 runs from the conserved cysteine through the conserved F or W. The D gene is left open where the match is weak. Size is stated for part of the rows, as once, few or many counts, or as a class when the clone is expanded.

abundance | j_gene | d_gene | len | v_gene | CDR3nt | CDR3aa
- | TRBJ2-2 | TRBD1 | 14 | TRBV6-5 | TGTGCCAGCAGGGCGACAGGGGGCAGGGGGGAGCTGTTTTTT | CASRATGGRGELFF
- | TRBJ2-7 | - | 14 | TRBV27 | TGTGCCAGCAGTTTTTCTTATCCGAACTACGAGCAGTACTTC | CASSFSYPNYEQYF
few | TRBJ2-5 | TRBD2 | 15 | TRBV28 | TGTGCCAGCAGTCCCGGACTAGCGGGCTCAGAGACCCAGTACTTC | CASSPGLAGSETQYF
few | TRBJ1-1 | - | 14 | TRBV6-5 | TGTGCCAGCAGGGCCTCCGGAGGGGAGGGAGAAGCTTTCTTT | CASRASGGEGEAFF
- | TRBJ2-5 | - | 15 | TRBV7-9 | TGTTCCAGCAGCCGGACTCCTTCGGGAGCAGAGACCCAGTACTTC | CSSSRTPSGAETQYF
once | TRBJ2-1 | TRBD1 | 14 | TRBV27 | TGTGCCAGCAAGACAGGGTTACTGTACAATGAGCAGTTCTTC | CASKTGLLYNEQFF
few | TRBJ1-4 | - | 14 | TRBV6-5 | TGTGCCAGCAGCCCTCGGGGGGTGGATGAAAAACTGTTTTTT | CASSPRGVDEKLFF
- | TRBJ2-7 | - | 14 | TRBV7-8 | TGTGCCAGCAGCTTAGCGGCAAAGAACTACGAGCAGTACTTC | CASSLAAKNYEQYF
- | TRBJ1-1 | TRBD1 | 18 | TRBV18 | TGTGCCAGCTCACCAAAAAATTCCGGGACAGTGTCAAACACTGAAGCTTTCTTT | CASSPKNSGTVSNTEAFF
- | TRBJ1-2 | - | 14 | TRBV27 | TGTGCCAGCAGTGCCGTGGACAGTAACTATGGCTACACCTTC | CASSAVDSNYGYTF
- | TRBJ2-7 | TRBD1 | 15 | TRBV18 | TGTGCCAGCTCACTAGGGACAGGGGGAGTTGACGAGCAGTACTTC | CASSLGTGGVDEQYF
few | TRBJ1-1 | - | 11 | TRBV19 | TGTGCCAGTTACGGGGACACTGAAGCTTTCTTT | CASYGDTEAFF
- | TRBJ2-2 | TRBD2 | 15 | TRBV5-1 | TGCGCCAGCAGGTCGGGGGGGCCGAGCACCGGGGAGCTGTTTTTT | CASRSGGPSTGELFF
once | TRBJ2-7 | - | 16 | TRBV18 | TGTGCCAGCTCACTTAAAATAGGGGACTCGTCCTACGAGCAGTACTTC | CASSLKIGDSSYEQYF
- | TRBJ2-7 | - | 14 | TRBV6-6 | TGTGCCAGCAGTTCCAGAGGAGGTTCCTACGAGCAGTACTTC | CASSSRGGSYEQYF
- | TRBJ2-1 | - | 14 | TRBV9 | TGTGCCAGCAGCGCAGGGGTGGAGGACAATGAGCAGTTCTTC | CASSAGVEDNEQFF
- | TRBJ1-3 | - | 16 | TRBV5-6 | TGTGCCAGCAGCTTGGGACTGTTGAGCTCTGGAAACACCATATATTTT | CASSLGLLSSGNTIYF
- | TRBJ2-7 | TRBD1 | 15 | TRBV5-1 | TGCGCCAGCAGCGTGCGACAGGGATTCTCCTACGAGCAGTACTTC | CASSVRQGFSYEQYF
- | TRBJ1-1 | - | 14 | TRBV14 | TGTGCCAGCAGCCACCGACAGCCGCTGACTGAAGCTTTCTTT | CASSHRQPLTEAFF
- | TRBJ2-5 | - | 9 | TRBV7-8 | TGTGCCACCGGGGAGACCCAGTACTTC | CATGETQYF
- | TRBJ2-7 | - | 12 | TRBV5-4 | TGTGCCAGCAGCTCCAGCTCCTACGAGCAGTACTTC | CASSSSSYEQYF
few | TRBJ1-1 | TRBD1 | 14 | TRBV19 | TGTGCCAGTAGGACGGACAGGGAGAACACTGAAGCTTTCTTT | CASRTDRENTEAFF
few | TRBJ2-7 | - | 17 | TRBV4-2 | TGTGCCAGCAGCCAAGATGGGGCTGGGGTGAGCTCCTACGAGCAGTACTTC | CASSQDGAGVSSYEQYF
- | TRBJ1-6 | - | 16 | TRBV5-1 | TGCGCCAGCAGCTTGGATTTTCAGGAACGATATTCACCCCTCCACTTT | CASSLDFQERYSPLHF
- | TRBJ1-1 | - | 14 | TRBV6-1 | TGTGCCAGCTGTCTTGGGGCTTCTAACACTGAAGCTTTCTTT | CASCLGASNTEAFF